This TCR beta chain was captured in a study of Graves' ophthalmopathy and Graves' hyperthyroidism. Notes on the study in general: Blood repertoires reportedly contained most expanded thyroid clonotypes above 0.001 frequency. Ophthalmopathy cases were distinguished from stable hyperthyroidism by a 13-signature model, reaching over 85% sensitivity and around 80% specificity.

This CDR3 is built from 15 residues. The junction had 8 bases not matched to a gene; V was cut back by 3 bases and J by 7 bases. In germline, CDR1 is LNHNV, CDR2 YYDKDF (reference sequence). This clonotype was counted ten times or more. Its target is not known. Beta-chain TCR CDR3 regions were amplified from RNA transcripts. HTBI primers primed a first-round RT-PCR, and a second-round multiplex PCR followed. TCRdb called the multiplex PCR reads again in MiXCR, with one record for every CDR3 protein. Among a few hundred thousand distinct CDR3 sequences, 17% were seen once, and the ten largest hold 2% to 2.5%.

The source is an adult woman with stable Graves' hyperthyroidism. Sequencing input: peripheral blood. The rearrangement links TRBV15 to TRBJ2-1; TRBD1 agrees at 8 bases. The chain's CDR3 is CATSSRGQVWNEQFF. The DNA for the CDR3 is TGTGCCACCAGCAGCAGGGGGCAAGTGTGGAATGAGCAGTTCTTC.